This is a list of T cell receptor beta chains from one sample in a study of cytomegalovirus exposure and HLA in healthy donors. Some clones are missing from TCRdb's copy, which holds only in-frame ones; the method was immunoSEQ multiplex PCR. The sample contains around 100,000 clones, 55% to 75% of which appear only once. The sequenced material came from PBMCs. The receptors stem from a man aged 30 to 39 in good health and CMV-seropositive. Both conserved end residues are part of each CDR3. The D gene is left open where the match is weak. Only part of the rows carry a size: once, few, many, or a class if the clone is expanded.

J: TRBJ1-1
V: TRBV5-4
size: -
D: -
CDR3: CASSPVEGGFSTEAFF
DNA: TGTGCCAGCAGCCCGGTAGAGGGTGGGTTTAGCACTGAAGCTTTCTTT

J: TRBJ2-5
V: TRBV5-1
size: once
D: TRBD2
CDR3: CASSLLASGRGETQYF
DNA: TGCGCCAGCAGCTTGTTGGCTAGCGGGAGGGGAGAGACCCAGTACTTC

J: TRBJ2-1
V: TRBV27
size: -
D: TRBD2
CDR3: CASLSRGTSGRSSYNEQFF
DNA: TGTGCCAGCCTCTCCCGGGGGACTAGCGGGAGAAGCTCCTACAATGAGCAGTTCTTC

J: TRBJ2-3
V: TRBV5-4
size: -
D: TRBD2
CDR3: CASSLGTSGRTDTQYF
DNA: TGTGCCAGCAGCTTGGGGACTAGCGGTCGCACAGATACGCAGTATTTT

J: TRBJ2-2
V: TRBV7-9
size: few
D: -
CDR3: CASSLLGAAGELFF
DNA: TGTGCCAGCAGCTTATTGGGGGCGGCCGGGGAGCTGTTTTTT

J: TRBJ2-3
V: TRBV5-1
size: -
D: TRBD2
CDR3: CASSGGTSGSTDTQYF
DNA: TGCGCCAGCAGCGGCGGGACTAGCGGTAGCACAGATACGCAGTATTTT

J: TRBJ2-2
V: TRBV10-3
size: few
D: TRBD2
CDR3: CAIRPTLAGVNTGELFF
DNA: TGTGCCATCAGACCGACCCTAGCGGGAGTGAACACCGGGGAGCTGTTTTTT

J: TRBJ2-6
V: TRBV30
size: -
D: TRBD1
CDR3: CASPPTGTGGSGANVLTF
DNA: TGTGCCTCGCCGCCTACCGGGACAGGGGGTAGTGGGGCCAACGTCCTGACTTTC

J: TRBJ2-1
V: TRBV6-6
size: -
D: -
CDR3: CASNSPGGQGEQFF
DNA: TGTGCCAGCAATTCGCCAGGGGGGCAGGGAGAGCAGTTCTTC

J: TRBJ2-3
V: TRBV6-1
size: -
D: -
CDR3: CASSEWPSTDTQYF
DNA: TGTGCCAGCAGTGAGTGGCCAAGCACAGATACGCAGTATTTT

J: TRBJ2-5
V: TRBV30
size: -
D: TRBD2
CDR3: CAWSSGTTQETQYF
DNA: TGTGCCTGGAGTTCTGGGACTACCCAAGAGACCCAGTACTTC

J: TRBJ2-7
V: TRBV18
size: -
D: TRBD1
CDR3: CASQRGQTSSYEQYF
DNA: TGTGCCAGCCAACGGGGACAGACCTCCTCCTACGAGCAGTACTTC

J: TRBJ2-4
V: TRBV4-1
size: -
D: -
CDR3: CASSQEAVNIQYF
DNA: TGCGCCAGCAGCCAAGAGGCAGTAAACATTCAGTACTTC

J: TRBJ1-4
V: TRBV6-5
size: -
D: -
CDR3: CASSLGLRGVLFF
DNA: TGTGCCAGCAGTCTGGGACTTCGCGGGGTACTGTTTTTT

J: TRBJ2-1
V: TRBV1
size: -
D: -
CDR3: CTSSQDRTSGGAGNEQFF
DNA: TGCACCAGCAGCCAAGATAGGACTAGCGGGGGGGCCGGTAATGAGCAGTTCTTC

J: TRBJ2-1
V: TRBV5-1
size: -
D: -
CDR3: CASSSYGGGADEQFF
DNA: TGCGCCAGCAGCTCCTATGGAGGGGGGGCTGATGAGCAGTTCTTC

J: TRBJ2-3
V: TRBV29-1
size: once
D: TRBD2
CDR3: CSVTLAATDTQYF
DNA: TGCAGCGTTACGCTAGCGGCCACAGATACGCAGTATTTT

J: TRBJ2-1
V: TRBV19
size: -
D: TRBD1
CDR3: CASRGEGGAYNEQFF
DNA: TGTGCCAGTAGGGGAGAAGGGGGCGCCTACAATGAGCAGTTCTTC

J: TRBJ2-3
V: TRBV6-1
size: -
D: -
CDR3: CASTELSRDTQYF
DNA: TGTGCCAGCACGGAGTTGTCCCGGGATACGCAGTATTTT

J: TRBJ1-2
V: TRBV27
size: -
D: TRBD1
CDR3: CASSPYPGQGLSNYGYTF
DNA: TGTGCCAGCAGTCCGTACCCGGGACAGGGCTTAAGTAACTATGGCTACACCTTC

J: TRBJ1-1
V: TRBV7-9
size: -
D: -
CDR3: CASSPRTDRYTEAFF
DNA: TGTGCCAGCAGCCCAAGGACAGATAGATACACTGAAGCTTTCTTT

J: TRBJ1-6
V: TRBV9
size: -
D: TRBD1
CDR3: CASSVGQGVNSPLHF
DNA: TGTGCCAGCAGCGTTGGACAGGGTGTTAATTCACCCCTCCACTTT

J: TRBJ1-2
V: TRBV7-2
size: -
D: TRBD1
CDR3: CASSRDRVLDGYTF
DNA: TGTGCCAGCAGCCGCGACAGGGTTTTGGATGGCTACACCTTC

J: TRBJ2-5
V: TRBV28
size: -
D: TRBD1
CDR3: CASEGQGAGETQYF
DNA: TGTGCCAGCGAAGGACAGGGGGCAGGGGAGACCCAGTACTTC

J: TRBJ2-3
V: TRBV5-1
size: once
D: TRBD2
CDR3: CASSPGLAGGDTQYF
DNA: TGCGCCAGCAGCCCGGGACTAGCGGGAGGGGATACGCAGTATTTT

J: TRBJ2-3
V: TRBV27
size: -
D: TRBD1
CDR3: CASSFLQGVGTDTQYF
DNA: TGTGCCAGCAGTTTCCTTCAGGGGGTTGGTACAGATACGCAGTATTTT

J: TRBJ2-3
V: TRBV11-3
size: -
D: -
CDR3: CASSLDSLDTQYF
DNA: TGTGCCAGCAGCTTAGATTCCCTAGATACGCAGTATTTT

J: TRBJ2-1
V: TRBV5-1
size: -
D: -
CDR3: CASSPYQYNEQFF
DNA: TGCGCCAGCAGCCCTTACCAGTACAATGAGCAGTTCTTC

J: TRBJ1-5
V: TRBV6-1
size: -
D: -
CDR3: CASSEPPQGLNQPQHF
DNA: TGTGCCAGCAGTGAACCCCCACAGGGTTTGAATCAGCCCCAGCATTTT

J: TRBJ2-3
V: TRBV27
size: once
D: TRBD1
CDR3: CASSLWTGGRTDTQYF
DNA: TGTGCCAGCAGTTTATGGACAGGGGGCCGCACAGATACGCAGTATTTT

J: TRBJ1-6
V: TRBV6-5
size: few
D: -
CDR3: CASSYAGFGANSPLHF
DNA: TGTGCCAGCAGTTACGCCGGGTTTGGGGCTAATTCACCCCTCCACTTT

J: TRBJ2-1
V: TRBV27
size: -
D: -
CDR3: CASSLGRGNEQFF
DNA: TGTGCCAGCAGTTTAGGTCGGGGAAATGAGCAGTTCTTC

J: TRBJ2-1
V: TRBV29-1
size: -
D: TRBD2
CDR3: CSLGGEKQFF
DNA: TGCAGCCTTGGGGGGGAGAAGCAGTTCTTC

J: TRBJ2-3
V: TRBV19
size: -
D: TRBD1
CDR3: CASRRQGISTDTQYF
DNA: TGTGCCAGTAGGAGACAGGGGATTAGTACAGATACGCAGTATTTT

J: TRBJ1-1
V: TRBV30
size: few
D: -
CDR3: CAWSDGGTLNTEAFF
DNA: TGTGCCTGGAGTGATGGTGGCACCCTGAACACTGAAGCTTTCTTT